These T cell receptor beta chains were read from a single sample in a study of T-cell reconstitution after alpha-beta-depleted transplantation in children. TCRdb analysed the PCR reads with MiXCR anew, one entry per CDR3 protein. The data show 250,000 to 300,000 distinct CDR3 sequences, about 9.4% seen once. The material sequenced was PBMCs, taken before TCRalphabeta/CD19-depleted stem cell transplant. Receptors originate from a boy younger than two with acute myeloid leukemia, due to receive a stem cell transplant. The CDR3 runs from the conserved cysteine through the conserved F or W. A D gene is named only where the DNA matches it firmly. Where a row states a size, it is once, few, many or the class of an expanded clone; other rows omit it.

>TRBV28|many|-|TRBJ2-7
CASSRRDRYEQYF
TGTGCCAGCAGCAGGCGGGACAGATACGAGCAGTACTTC
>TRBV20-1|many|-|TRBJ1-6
CSARDNSPLHF
TGCAGTGCTAGAGATAATTCACCCCTCCACTTT
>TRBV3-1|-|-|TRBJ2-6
CAICLVSSGGSGANVLTF
TGTGCCATCTGTTTAGTGTCCTCCGGGGGCTCTGGGGCCAACGTCCTGACTTTC
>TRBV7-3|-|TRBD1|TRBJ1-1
CASSLLGQATEAFF
TGTGCCAGCAGCTTATTGGGACAGGCCACTGAAGCTTTCTTT
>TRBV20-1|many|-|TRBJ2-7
CSARNRVSSYEQYF
TGCAGTGCTAGAAACAGGGTGAGCTCCTACGAGCAGTACTTC
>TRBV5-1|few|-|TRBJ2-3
CASRASSTDTQYF
TGCGCCAGCAGGGCGTCTAGCACAGATACGCAGTATTTT
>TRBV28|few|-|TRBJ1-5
CASSSLQGYQPQHF
TGTGCCAGCAGTTCCCTACAGGGTTATCAGCCCCAGCATTTT
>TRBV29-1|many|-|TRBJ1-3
CSVSTQTGTYGNTIYF
TGCAGCGTTTCTACCCAAACCGGGACATATGGAAACACCATATATTTT
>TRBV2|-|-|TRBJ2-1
CASSEGGVAYNEQFF
TGTGCCAGCAGTGAAGGCGGGGTGGCCTACAATGAGCAGTTCTTC
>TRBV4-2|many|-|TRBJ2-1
CASSQDGGYNEQFF
TGTGCCAGCAGCCAAGATGGGGGATACAATGAGCAGTTCTTC
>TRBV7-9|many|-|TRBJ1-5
CASSLELASGNQPQHF
TGTGCCAGCAGCTTAGAGCTGGCCAGTGGCAATCAGCCCCAGCATTTT
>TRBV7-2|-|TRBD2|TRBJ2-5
CASSLVWWRERETQYF
TGTGCCAGCAGCTTAGTTTGGTGGCGGGAGCGGGAGACCCAGTACTTC
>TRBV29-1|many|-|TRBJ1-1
CSFRRASTEAFF
TGCAGCTTCCGCCGGGCTTCCACTGAAGCTTTCTTT
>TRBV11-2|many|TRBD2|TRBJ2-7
CASSLEGLAGGNRPYEQYF
TGTGCCAGCAGCTTAGAGGGACTAGCGGGAGGAAACCGGCCCTACGAGCAGTACTTC
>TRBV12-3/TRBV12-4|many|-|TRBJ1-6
CASSFSGDNSPLHF
TGTGCCAGCAGTTTTTCAGGTGATAATTCACCCCTCCACTTT
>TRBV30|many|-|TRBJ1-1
CAWRPPSTEAFF
TGTGCCTGGAGGCCTCCGAGCACTGAAGCTTTCTTT
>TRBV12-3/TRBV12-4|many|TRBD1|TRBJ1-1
CASSWDSTNTEAFF
TGTGCCAGCAGTTGGGACAGTACGAACACTGAAGCTTTCTTT
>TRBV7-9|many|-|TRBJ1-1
CASSPSGVSGLEAFF
TGTGCCAGCAGCCCCTCAGGGGTTAGTGGTCTTGAAGCTTTCTTT
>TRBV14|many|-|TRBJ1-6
CASSQVQLSYNSPLHF
TGTGCCAGCAGCCAAGTGCAACTCTCCTATAATTCACCCCTCCACTTT
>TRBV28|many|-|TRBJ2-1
CASRGGWGNEQFF
TGTGCCAGCAGAGGGGGTTGGGGCAATGAGCAGTTCTTC
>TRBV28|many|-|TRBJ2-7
CASSAPVKFEQYF
TGTGCCAGCAGCGCCCCGGTCAAGTTTGAGCAGTACTTC
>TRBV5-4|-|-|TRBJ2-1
CASSLSGTEQFF
TGTGCCAGCAGCTTGTCAGGGACTGAGCAGTTCTTC